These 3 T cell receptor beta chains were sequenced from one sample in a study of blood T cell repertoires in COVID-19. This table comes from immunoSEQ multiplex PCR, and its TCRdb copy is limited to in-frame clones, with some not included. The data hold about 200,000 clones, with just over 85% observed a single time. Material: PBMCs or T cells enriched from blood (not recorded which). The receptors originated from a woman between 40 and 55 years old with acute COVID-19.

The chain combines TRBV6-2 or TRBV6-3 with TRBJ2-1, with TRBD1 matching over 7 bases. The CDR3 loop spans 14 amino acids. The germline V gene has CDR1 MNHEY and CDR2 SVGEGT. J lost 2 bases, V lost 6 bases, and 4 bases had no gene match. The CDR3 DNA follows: TGTGCCAGCAGCCCCCAGGGGGCCTACAATGAGCAGTTCTTC. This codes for CASSPQGAYNEQFF.

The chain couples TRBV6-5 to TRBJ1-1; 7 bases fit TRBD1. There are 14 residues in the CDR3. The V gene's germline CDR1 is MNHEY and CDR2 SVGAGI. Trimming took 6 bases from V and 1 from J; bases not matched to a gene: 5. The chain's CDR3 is CASRFTGANTEAFF. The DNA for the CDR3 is TGTGCCAGCAGGTTTACAGGGGCGAACACTGAAGCTTTCTTT.

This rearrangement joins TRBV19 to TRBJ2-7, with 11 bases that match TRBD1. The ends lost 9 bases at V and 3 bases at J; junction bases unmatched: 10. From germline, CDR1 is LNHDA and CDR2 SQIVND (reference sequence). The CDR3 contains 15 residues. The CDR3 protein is CASGTGGSLDYEQYF. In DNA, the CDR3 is TGTGCCAGCGGGACAGGGGGTTCGCTCGACTACGAGCAGTACTTC.